These 18 T cell receptor beta chains were sequenced from one sample in a study of T-cell memory formation after mild COVID-19. TCRdb fed the 5' RACE reads into MiXCR, producing one record per CDR3 protein. Altogether roughly 510,000 distinct CDR3 sequences are present, approximately 15% being singletons, with the ten largest covering about 7.5%. Sequences were obtained from PBMCs or a T cell subset sorted from them (not recorded which). The source is an adult woman who had mild COVID-19 (a few samples of this study predate the infection). Cell type and time point are not known.

The J gene is TRBJ2-1, the V gene TRBV20-1, with 11 nucleotides matching TRBD1. The CDR3 has 16 residues. CDR1 and CDR2 from the germline V gene are DFQATT and SNEGSKA (reference sequence). The junction had 14 bases not matched to a gene; V was cut back by 6 bases and J by 7 bases. The chain's CDR3 is CSAPPRTGGEWNEQFF. Here the CDR3 DNA reads TGCAGTGCCCCTCCCCGGACAGGGGGCGAGTGGAATGAGCAGTTCTTC.

V usage is TRBV4-3 and J usage is TRBJ2-5, with 14 positions matching TRBD2. The CDR3 has 17 residues. V lost 3 bases and J lost 1; bases outside the gene matches: 4. CDR1 is LGHNA, CDR2 YSLEER, per germline. The CDR3 sequence is CASSQGTSGSVQETQYF. The CDR3, as DNA: TGCGCCAGCAGCCAGGGGACTAGCGGGAGCGTCCAAGAGACCCAGTACTTC.

This chain links TRBV7-9 with TRBJ1-2; D might be TRBD1 (5 bases). This CDR3 has 13 amino acids. V was shortened by 7 bases and J by 4 bases, with 13 bases between the two germline ends. Germline V gene data show CDR1 as SEHNR and CDR2 as FQNEAQ (reference sequence). This CDR3 is CASTRGDGYGYTF. CDR3 nucleotides: TGTGCCAGCACTCGGGGGGACGGCTATGGCTACACCTTC. The full variable domain, completed using reference TRBV7-9 and TRBJ1-2, is DTGVSQNPRHKITKRGQNVTFRCDPISEHNRLYWYRQTLGQGPEFLTYFQNEAQLEKSRLLSDRFSAERPKGSFSTLEIQRTEQGDSAMYLCASTRGDGYGYTFGSGTRLTVV.

This clonotype was counted a few times. The J gene is TRBJ2-5, the V gene TRBV5-6; 10 bases line up with TRBD2. The CDR3 is made up of 16 amino acids. CDR1 and CDR2 (germline): SGHDT, YYEEEE. The V segment lost 0 bases and the J segment 4 bases; nucleotides outside the gene matches: 6. The CDR3 here is CASSLDASGSTETQYF. CDR3 sequence (DNA): TGTGCCAGCAGCTTGGATGCTAGCGGGAGTACAGAGACCCAGTACTTC. Using reference TRBV5-6 and TRBJ2-5 for the parts outside the CDR3, the full variable domain is DAGVTQSPTHLIKTRGQQVTLRCSPKSGHDTVSWYQQALGQGPQFIFQYYEEEERQRGNFPDRFSGHQFPNYSSELNVNALLLGDSALYLCASSLDASGSTETQYFGPGTRLLVL.

This clonotype turned up a few times. One end of the junction does not line up with germline, which may come from a read error. The V and J genes are TRBV7-7 and TRBJ2-1; D perhaps matches TRBD1 (6 bases). Germline V gene sequence: CDR1 SSHAT, CDR2 FNYEAQ (reference sequence). The CDR3 spans 13 residues. This chain's CDR3 is CASSLALDSEQFF. The DNA of the CDR3 is TGTGCTAGCAGCTTAGCGCTGGACAGTGAGCAGTTCTTC.

Note on this clonotype: The junction does not match germline at one end; this may be a read error. V usage is TRBV2 and J usage is TRBJ1-2; D may be TRBD1 (5 bases). Germline loops: CDR1 SNHLY, CDR2 FYNNEI. CDR3 length equals 13 residues. DNA of the CDR3: TGTGCCAGCACTGAACGGGGCGGTTATGGCTACACCTTC. It codes for CASTERGGYGYTF. Full variable domain (missing parts from reference TRBV2 and TRBJ1-2): EPEVTQTPSHQVTQMGQEVILRCVPISNHLYFYWYRQILGQKVEFLVSFYNNEISEKSEIFDDQFSVERPDGSNFTLKIRSTKLEDSAMYFCASTERGGYGYTFGSGTRLTVV.

The chain has TRBV3-1 and TRBJ1-3; 7 nucleotides align to TRBD1. Germline V lookup: CDR1 LGHDT, CDR2 YNNKEL (reference sequence). This CDR3 region has 15 residues. V lost 6 bases, J lost 3 bases, and 8 bases stayed unmatched. The CDR3 protein is CASSQTGVGGNTIYF. In DNA, the CDR3 is TGTGCCAGCAGTCAAACAGGGGTTGGTGGAAACACCATATATTTT.

This sequence joins TRBV24-1 and TRBJ2-7, with D perhaps TRBD1 or TRBD2 (6 bases each). V was clipped by 7 bases and J by 6 bases, with 12 bases between them. Germline CDR1 KGHDR, CDR2 SFDVKD. This CDR3 region has 12 residues. This chain's CDR3 is CATSRRGVEQYF. The CDR3 DNA sequence: TGTGCCACCAGCCGAAGGGGGGTCGAGCAGTACTTC.

Only a few counts were recorded for this clonotype. The CDR3 DNA is TGCGCCAGCAGCTTGGTACAAGGCACCGGGGAGCTGTTTTTT. The encoded protein is CASSLVQGTGELFF. The rearrangement uses TRBV5-1 and TRBJ2-2; D not resolved. The CDR3 spans 14 residues. Germline assignment: CDR1 SGHRS and CDR2 YFSETQ. Trimming removed 0 bases at V and 4 bases at J, with 7 bases between.

This CDR3 reads CASSSTLAGEQETQYF. DNA for the CDR3: TGTGCCAGCAGTTCGACCCTAGCGGGGGAGCAAGAGACCCAGTACTTC. The gene calls are TRBV12-3 or TRBV12-4 and TRBJ2-5, with 10 bases that match TRBD2. This CDR3 has 16 residues. V was clipped by 4 bases and J by 2 bases; unmatched bases: 7.

The genes are TRBV7-9 and TRBJ2-1, with D possibly matching TRBD1 (5 bases). The CDR3 consists of 15 residues. Per the germline V gene, CDR1 is SEHNR and CDR2 is FQNEAQ (reference sequence). Trimming took off 5 bases at V and 7 bases at J, with 18 bases between the two ends. CDR3: CASSPRGGWGNEQFF. CDR3 bases: TGTGCCAGCAGCCCTAGGGGCGGTTGGGGTAATGAGCAGTTCTTC.

The chain uses TRBV5-5 and TRBJ1-2; unclear D gene. Per germline, CDR1 SGHKS and CDR2 YYEKEE (reference sequence). Trimming took off 1 base at V and 3 bases at J, with 13 bases between the two ends. The CDR3 loop spans 15 amino acids. CDR3 coding DNA: TGTGCCAGCAGCTTGTATCCTGGGTTACACTATGGCTACACCTTC. Protein: CASSLYPGLHYGYTF.

Written as DNA, the CDR3 is TGCGCCAGCAGCCCCCACGGCGGGGGATTAGGGCAGCCCCAGCATTTT. This encodes CASSPHGGGLGQPQHF. The chain carries TRBV5-1 and TRBJ1-5; D might be TRBD1 (5 bases). CDR1 is SGHRS, CDR2 YFSETQ, per germline. V was clipped by 4 bases and J by 7 bases, with 21 bases between them. This CDR3 contains 16 residues.

This clonotype was found a few times. J is TRBJ1-2 and V is TRBV4-3, with 7 nucleotides matching TRBD1. This CDR3 is built from 16 residues. V gave up 1 base and J gave up 3 bases; unmatched junction bases: 8. Germline CDR1 reads LGHNA; CDR2 reads YSLEER. This chain's CDR3 is CASSQATGAGDYGYTF. CDR3 nucleotides: TGCGCCAGCAGCCAAGCAACAGGGGCAGGGGACTATGGCTACACCTTC.

The count of this clonotype is one. The rearrangement uses TRBV18 and TRBJ2-7, with a tentative D call TRBD1 (6 bases). V lost 3 bases to trimming and J lost 9 bases, with 24 bases between them. The CDR3 is 16 residues long. Germline V gives CDR1 KGHSH, CDR2 LQKENI. Written as DNA, the CDR3 is TGTGCCAGCTCACCTGAGGGGGTACCCTTACCAGGACGGCAGTACTTC. Encoded protein: CASSPEGVPLPGRQYF. The full variable domain, in which reference TRBV18 and TRBJ2-7 provide the parts outside the CDR3, is NAGVMQNPRHLVRRRGQEARLRCSPMKGHSHVYWYRQLPEEGLKFMVYLQKENIIDESGMPKERFSAEFPKEGPSILRIQQVVRGDSAAYFCASSPEGVPLPGRQYFGPGTRLTVT.

This chain uses TRBV19 with TRBJ1-2; 7 bases map to TRBD1. Germline-derived CDR1 and CDR2 are LNHDA and SQIVND (reference sequence). Trimming removed 6 bases from V and 7 bases from J; junction bases left unmatched: 2. The CDR3 runs to 11 residues. The CDR3 here is CASRYRGGYTF. The CDR3 DNA is TGTGCCAGTAGATACAGGGGTGGCTACACCTTC.

The chain recombines TRBV6-2 or TRBV6-3 with TRBJ2-7; 7 bases align to TRBD1. The germline gives CDR1 MNHEY, CDR2 SVGEGT. The CDR3 has 14 residues. The trim removed 6 bases at V and 5 bases at J, leaving 10 bases unmatched. The CDR3 reads CASSLTEGADEQYF. Here the CDR3 DNA reads TGTGCCAGCAGCTTAACAGAGGGGGCCGACGAGCAGTACTTC.

This chain uses TRBV15 with TRBJ2-2; 7 positions agree with TRBD1. V shed 5 bases and J 0 bases; nucleotides not matched to a gene: 3. Germline V gene sequence: CDR1 LNHNV, CDR2 YYDKDF (reference sequence). The CDR3 spans 15 residues. The CDR3 DNA follows: TGTGCCACCAGCCTCGGGACAGCGAACACCGGGGAGCTGTTTTTT. Translated, it gives CATSLGTANTGELFF.